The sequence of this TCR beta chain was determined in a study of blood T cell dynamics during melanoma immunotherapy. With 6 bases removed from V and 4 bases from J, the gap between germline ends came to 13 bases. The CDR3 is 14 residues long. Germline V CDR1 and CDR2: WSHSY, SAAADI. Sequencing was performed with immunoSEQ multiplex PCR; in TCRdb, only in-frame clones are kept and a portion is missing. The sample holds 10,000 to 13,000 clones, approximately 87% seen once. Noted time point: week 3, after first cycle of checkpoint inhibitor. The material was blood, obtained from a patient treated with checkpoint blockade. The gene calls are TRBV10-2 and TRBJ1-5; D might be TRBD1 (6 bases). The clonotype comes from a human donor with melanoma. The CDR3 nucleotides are TGCGCCAGCAGCCCCCGGACAGAGAATCAGCCCCAGCATTTT. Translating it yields CASSPRTENQPQHF.